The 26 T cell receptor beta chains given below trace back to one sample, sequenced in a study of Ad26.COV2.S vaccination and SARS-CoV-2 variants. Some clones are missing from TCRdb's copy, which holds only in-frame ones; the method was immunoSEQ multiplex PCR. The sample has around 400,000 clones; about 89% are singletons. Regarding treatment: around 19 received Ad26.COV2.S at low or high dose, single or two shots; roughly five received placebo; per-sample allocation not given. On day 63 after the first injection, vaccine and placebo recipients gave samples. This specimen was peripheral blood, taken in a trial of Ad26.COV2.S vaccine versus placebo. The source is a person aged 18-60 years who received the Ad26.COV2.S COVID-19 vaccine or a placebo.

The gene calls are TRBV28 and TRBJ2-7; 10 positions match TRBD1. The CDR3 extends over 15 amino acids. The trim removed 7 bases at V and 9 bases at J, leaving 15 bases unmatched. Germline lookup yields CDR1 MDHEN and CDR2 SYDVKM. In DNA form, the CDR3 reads TGTGCCAGCAACCCCCTAGGGACAGGGGAGTCCGTGCAGTACTTC. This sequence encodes CASNPLGTGESVQYF.

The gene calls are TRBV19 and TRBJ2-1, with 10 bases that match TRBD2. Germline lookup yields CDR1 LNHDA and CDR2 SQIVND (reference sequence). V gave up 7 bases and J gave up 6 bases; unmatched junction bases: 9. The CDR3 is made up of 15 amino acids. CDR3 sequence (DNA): TGTGCCAGTACCTCCCTAGCGGGAGTAGGCAATGAGCAGTTCTTC. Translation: CASTSLAGVGNEQFF.

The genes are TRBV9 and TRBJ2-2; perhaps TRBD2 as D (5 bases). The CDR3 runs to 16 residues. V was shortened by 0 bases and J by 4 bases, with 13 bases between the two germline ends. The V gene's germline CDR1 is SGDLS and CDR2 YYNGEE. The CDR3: CASSVEPRAITGELFF. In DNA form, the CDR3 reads TGTGCCAGCAGCGTAGAACCGCGGGCCATCACCGGGGAGCTGTTTTTT.

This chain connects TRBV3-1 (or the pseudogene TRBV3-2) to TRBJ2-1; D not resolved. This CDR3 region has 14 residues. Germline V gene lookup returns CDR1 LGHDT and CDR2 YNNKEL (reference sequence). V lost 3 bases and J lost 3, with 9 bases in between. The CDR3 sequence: CASSHLRLYNEQFF. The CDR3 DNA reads TGTGCCAGCAGCCACTTGCGACTCTACAATGAGCAGTTCTTC.

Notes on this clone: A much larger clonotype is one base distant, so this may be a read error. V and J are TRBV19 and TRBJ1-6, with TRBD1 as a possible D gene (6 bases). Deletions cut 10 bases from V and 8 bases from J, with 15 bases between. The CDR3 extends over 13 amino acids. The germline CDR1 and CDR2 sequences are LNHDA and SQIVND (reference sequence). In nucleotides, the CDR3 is TGTGCCACCCAAGACAGGAATCATTCACCCCTCCACTTT. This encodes CATQDRNHSPLHF.

CDR3: CASSLGTGRTEAFF. The CDR3 region has the DNA TGCGCCAGCAGCTTGGGTACAGGGCGGACTGAAGCTTTCTTT. The chain links TRBV5-1 to TRBJ1-1; a weak D match, TRBD1 (6 bases). Germline CDR1 and CDR2: SGHRS and YFSETQ. Trimming left V 0 bases short and J 5 bases short, with 11 bases between. This CDR3 comprises 14 residues. Full variable domain (missing parts from reference TRBV5-1 and TRBJ1-1): KAGVTQTPRYLIKTRGQQVTLSCSPISGHRSVSWYQQTPGQGLQFLFEYFSETQRNKGNFPGRFSGRQFSNSRSEMNVSTLELGDSALYLCASSLGTGRTEAFFGQGTRLTVV.

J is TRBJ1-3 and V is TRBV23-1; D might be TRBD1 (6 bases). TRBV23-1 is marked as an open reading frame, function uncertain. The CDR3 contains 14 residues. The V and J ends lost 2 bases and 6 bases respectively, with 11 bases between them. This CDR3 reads CASSQRGAVNTIYF. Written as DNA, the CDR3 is TGCGCCAGCAGTCAACGGGGGGCCGTAAACACCATATATTTT.

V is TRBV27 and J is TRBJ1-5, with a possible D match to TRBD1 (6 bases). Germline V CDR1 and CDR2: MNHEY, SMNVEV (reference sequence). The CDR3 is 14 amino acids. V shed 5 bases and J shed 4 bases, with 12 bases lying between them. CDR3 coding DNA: TGTGCCAGCAGTCCCCACAGGGCGAATCAGCCCCAGCATTTT. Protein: CASSPHRANQPQHF.

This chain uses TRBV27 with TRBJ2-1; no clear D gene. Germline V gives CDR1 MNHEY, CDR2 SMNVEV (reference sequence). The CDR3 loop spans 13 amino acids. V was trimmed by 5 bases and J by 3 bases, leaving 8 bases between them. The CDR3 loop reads CASSLKYYNEQFF. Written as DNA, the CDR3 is TGTGCCAGCAGTCTAAAATACTACAATGAGCAGTTCTTC.

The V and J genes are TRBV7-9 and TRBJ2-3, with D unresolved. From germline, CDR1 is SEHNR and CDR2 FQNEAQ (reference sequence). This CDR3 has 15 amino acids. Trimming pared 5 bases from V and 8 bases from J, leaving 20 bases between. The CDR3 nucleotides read TGTGCCAGCAGCGATACCCGCCCGGCTTCGGGTACGCAGTATTTT. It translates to CASSDTRPASGTQYF.

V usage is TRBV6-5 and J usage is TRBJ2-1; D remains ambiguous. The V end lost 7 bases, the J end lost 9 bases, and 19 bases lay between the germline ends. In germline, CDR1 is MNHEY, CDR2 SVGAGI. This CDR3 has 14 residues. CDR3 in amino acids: CASNGPSDSGEQFF. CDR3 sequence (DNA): TGTGCCAGCAATGGACCCTCAGACTCCGGTGAGCAGTTCTTC.

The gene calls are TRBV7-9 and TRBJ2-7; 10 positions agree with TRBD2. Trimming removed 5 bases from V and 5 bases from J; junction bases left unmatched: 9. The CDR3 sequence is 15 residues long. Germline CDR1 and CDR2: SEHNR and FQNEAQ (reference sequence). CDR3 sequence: CASSPIRLAGDEQYF. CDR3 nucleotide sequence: TGTGCCAGCAGCCCTATTCGGCTAGCGGGAGACGAGCAGTACTTC.

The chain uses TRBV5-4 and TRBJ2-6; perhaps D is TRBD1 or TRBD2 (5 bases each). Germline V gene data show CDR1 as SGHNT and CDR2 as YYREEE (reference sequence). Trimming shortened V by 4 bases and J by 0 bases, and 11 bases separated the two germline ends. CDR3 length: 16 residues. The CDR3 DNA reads TGTGCCAGCAGCCCGGGACGGATCTCTGGGGCCAACGTCCTGACTTTC. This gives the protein CASSPGRISGANVLTF.

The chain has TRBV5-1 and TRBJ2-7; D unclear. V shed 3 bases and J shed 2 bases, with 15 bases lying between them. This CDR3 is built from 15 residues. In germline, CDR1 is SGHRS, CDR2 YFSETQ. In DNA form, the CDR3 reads TGCGCCAGCAGCTCGAACTTGCGGAGCCCCTACGAGCAGTACTTC. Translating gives CASSSNLRSPYEQYF.

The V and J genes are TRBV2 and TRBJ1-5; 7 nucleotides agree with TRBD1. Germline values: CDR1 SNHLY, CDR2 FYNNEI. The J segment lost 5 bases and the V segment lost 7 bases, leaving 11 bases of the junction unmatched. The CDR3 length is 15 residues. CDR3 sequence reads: CASTQGGTVYQPQHF. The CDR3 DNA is TGTGCCAGCACCCAAGGGGGGACAGTTTATCAGCCCCAGCATTTT.

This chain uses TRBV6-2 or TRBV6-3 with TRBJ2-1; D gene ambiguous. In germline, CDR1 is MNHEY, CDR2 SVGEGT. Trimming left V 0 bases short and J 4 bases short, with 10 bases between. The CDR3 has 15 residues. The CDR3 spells CASSYSAAIYNEQFF. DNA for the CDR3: TGTGCCAGCAGTTACTCAGCCGCCATTTACAATGAGCAGTTCTTC.

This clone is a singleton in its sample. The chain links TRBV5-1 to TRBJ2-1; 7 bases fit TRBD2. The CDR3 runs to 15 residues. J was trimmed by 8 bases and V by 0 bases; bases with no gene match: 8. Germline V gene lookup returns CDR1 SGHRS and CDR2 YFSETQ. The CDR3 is CASSLGGLGFHEQFF. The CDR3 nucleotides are TGCGCCAGCAGCTTGGGTGGACTAGGGTTTCATGAGCAGTTCTTC.

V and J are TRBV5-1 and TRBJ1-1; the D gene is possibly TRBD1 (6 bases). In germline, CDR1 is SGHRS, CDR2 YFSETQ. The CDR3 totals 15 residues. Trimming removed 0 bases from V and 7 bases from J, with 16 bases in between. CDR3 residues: CASSLAGGGAGEAFF. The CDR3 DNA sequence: TGCGCCAGCAGCTTGGCTGGTGGGGGGGCCGGTGAAGCTTTCTTT. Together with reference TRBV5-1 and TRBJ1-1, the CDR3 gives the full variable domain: KAGVTQTPRYLIKTRGQQVTLSCSPISGHRSVSWYQQTPGQGLQFLFEYFSETQRNKGNFPGRFSGRQFSNSRSEMNVSTLELGDSALYLCASSLAGGGAGEAFFGQGTRLTVV.

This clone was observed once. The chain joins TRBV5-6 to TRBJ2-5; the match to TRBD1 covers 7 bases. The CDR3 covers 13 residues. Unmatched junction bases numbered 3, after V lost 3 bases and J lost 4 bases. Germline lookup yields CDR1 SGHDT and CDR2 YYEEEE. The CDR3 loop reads CASSSTGRETQYF. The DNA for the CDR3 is TGTGCCAGCAGCTCGACAGGGAGAGAGACCCAGTACTTC.

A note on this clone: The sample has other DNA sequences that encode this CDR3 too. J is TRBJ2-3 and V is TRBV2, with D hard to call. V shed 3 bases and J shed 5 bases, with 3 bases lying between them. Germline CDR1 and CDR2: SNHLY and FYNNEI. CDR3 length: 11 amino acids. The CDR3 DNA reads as TGTGCCAGCAGTGAGGAAGATACGCAGTATTTT. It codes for CASSEEDTQYF.

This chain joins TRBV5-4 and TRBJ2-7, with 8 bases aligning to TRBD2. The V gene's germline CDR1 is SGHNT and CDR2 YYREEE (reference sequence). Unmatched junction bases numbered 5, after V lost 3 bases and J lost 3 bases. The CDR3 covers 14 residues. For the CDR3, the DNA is TGTGCCAGCAGCTCTAAAAGCGGGAGCTACGAGCAGTACTTC. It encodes CASSSKSGSYEQYF.

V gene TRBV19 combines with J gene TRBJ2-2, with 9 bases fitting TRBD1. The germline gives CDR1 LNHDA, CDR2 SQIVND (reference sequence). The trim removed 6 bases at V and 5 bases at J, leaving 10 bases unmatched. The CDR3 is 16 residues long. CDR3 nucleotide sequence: TGTGCCAGTAGCTCCCCGGGACAGGGCCCAACCGGGGAGCTGTTTTTT. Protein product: CASSSPGQGPTGELFF.

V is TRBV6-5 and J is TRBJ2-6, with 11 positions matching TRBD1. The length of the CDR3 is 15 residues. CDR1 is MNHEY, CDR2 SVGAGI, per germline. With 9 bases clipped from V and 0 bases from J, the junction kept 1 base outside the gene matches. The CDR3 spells CASGQGASGANVLTF. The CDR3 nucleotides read TGTGCCAGTGGACAGGGGGCCTCTGGGGCCAACGTCCTGACTTTC.

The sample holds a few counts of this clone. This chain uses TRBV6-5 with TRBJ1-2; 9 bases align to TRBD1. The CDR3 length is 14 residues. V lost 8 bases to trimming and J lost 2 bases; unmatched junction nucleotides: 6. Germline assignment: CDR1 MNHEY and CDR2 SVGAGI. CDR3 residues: CASGRDRANYGYTF. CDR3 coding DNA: TGTGCCAGCGGAAGGGACAGGGCGAACTATGGCTACACCTTC.

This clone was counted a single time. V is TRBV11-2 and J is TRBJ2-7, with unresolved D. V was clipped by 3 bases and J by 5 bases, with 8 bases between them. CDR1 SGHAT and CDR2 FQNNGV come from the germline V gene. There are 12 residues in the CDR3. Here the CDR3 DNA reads TGTGCCAGCAGCTTGTGGGTGAACGAGCAGTACTTC. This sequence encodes CASSLWVNEQYF.

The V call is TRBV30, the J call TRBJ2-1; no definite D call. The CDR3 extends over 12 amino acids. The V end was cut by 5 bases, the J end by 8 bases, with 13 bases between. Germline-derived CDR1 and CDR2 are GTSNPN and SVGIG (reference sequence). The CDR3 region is CAWLKLEHEQFF. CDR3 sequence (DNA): TGTGCCTGGTTAAAATTAGAGCATGAGCAGTTCTTC.